The source of this TCR beta chain is a study of T cells in narcolepsy. Study background: Enrolled donors included narcolepsy type 1 or type 2 patients and healthy controls.

Generated by immunoSEQ multiplex PCR, the TCRdb table keeps only in-frame clones and is missing some. The sample records around 30,000 clones, around 86% being singletons. Trimming stripped 6 bases from V and 8 bases from J, with 13 bases between. Germline-derived CDR1 and CDR2 are KGHSH and LQKENI. CDR3 length: 12 residues. On this clone: As yet, its antigen is unknown.

Points from the study as a whole: Healthy controls reportedly lacked the autoreactive clonotypes serially found in patients' blood. Same-patient CSF and blood CD4+ T cell clonotypes included HCRT-specific and TRIB2-specific autoreactive ones. No autoreactive T cell clone sequences appeared in some memory CD4+ repertoires.

The receptor was isolated from a human donor with narcolepsy. The chain carries TRBV18 and TRBJ1-1; unclear D gene. The sample comprised CD45RA- memory CD4+ T cells from PBMCs. The CDR3 nucleotides read TGTGCCAGCTCTCTTCAGGAGTCGGAAGCTTTCTTT. Its translation: CASSLQESEAFF.